This TCR beta chain is from a study of T-cell reconstitution after alpha-beta-depleted transplantation in children. Study results and limitations: Newly produced T cells mostly provided counts and TCRbeta diversity after one year, as hyperexpanded clones declined.

In the case of this clonotype: Its antigen is not known.

Trimming stripped 4 bases from V and 0 bases from J, with 20 bases between. The length of the CDR3 is 18 residues. Germline V gives CDR1 SGHDT, CDR2 YYEEEE. TCRbeta library preparation incorporated unique molecular identifiers. Via MiXCR, TCRdb re-called the PCR reads, giving one row per CDR3 protein. The repertoire holds some 450,000 distinct CDR3 sequences, with roughly 43% as singletons. The genes are TRBV5-6 and TRBJ2-4; D may be TRBD1 (6 bases). Sequences were derived from PBMCs, sampled before TCRalphabeta/CD19-depleted stem cell transplant. The sequence was obtained from a girl aged 2 to 9 with aplastic anemia, due to receive a stem cell transplant. The CDR3 spells CASSPPGTSSLAKNIQYF. The CDR3 DNA reads TGTGCCAGCAGCCCGCCCGGGACATCCTCTCTAGCCAAAAACATTCAGTACTTC. The variable domain in full, with the rest retrieved from reference TRBV5-6 and TRBJ2-4, is DAGVTQSPTHLIKTRGQQVTLRCSPKSGHDTVSWYQQALGQGPQFIFQYYEEEERQRGNFPDRFSGHQFPNYSSELNVNALLLGDSALYLCASSPPGTSSLAKNIQYFGAGTRLSVL.